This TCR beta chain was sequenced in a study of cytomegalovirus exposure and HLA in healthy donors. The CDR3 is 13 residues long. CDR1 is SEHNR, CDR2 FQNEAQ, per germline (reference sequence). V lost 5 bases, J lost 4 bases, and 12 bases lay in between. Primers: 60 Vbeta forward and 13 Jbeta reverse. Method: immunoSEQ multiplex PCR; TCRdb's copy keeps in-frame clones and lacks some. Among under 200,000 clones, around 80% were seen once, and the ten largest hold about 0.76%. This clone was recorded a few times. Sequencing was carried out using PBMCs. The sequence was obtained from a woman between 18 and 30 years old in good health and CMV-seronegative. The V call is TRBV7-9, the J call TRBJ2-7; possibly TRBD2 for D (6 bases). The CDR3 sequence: CASSGPGGYEQYF. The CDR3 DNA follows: TGTGCCAGCAGCGGTCCTGGGGGGTACGAGCAGTACTTC.